The TCR beta chain described here comes from a study of blood T cell repertoires in COVID-19. Study overall: Samples came from the United States, Italy and Spain, spanning acute and convalescent COVID-19. PBMCs, B-cell-depleted T cells, or T cells were the source of the cDNA or gDNA that made up the material.

The CDR3 spans 17 residues. CDR1 and CDR2 from the germline V gene are SGHRS and YFSETQ. V trimming: 4 bases; J trimming: 1 base; junction bases outside the gene matches: 11. This clone has a single count. In the original workflow: Using reference gene primer amplification, nucleated cell counts were estimated. Clones were sequenced by immunoSEQ multiplex PCR, and TCRdb holds only the in-frame ones, with some missing. That table supplies the V and J calls and clone size; D and trimming were determined from the DNA. This table holds just over 300,000 clones, roughly 86% found once. The chain couples TRBV5-1 to TRBJ1-1, with 9 bases identical to TRBD1. Sequencing was performed on peripheral blood. The clonotype comes from a woman aged 25 to 39 with COVID-19, enrolled during active disease. The CDR3 loop is CASSARTGVSSNTEAFF. The DNA of the CDR3 is TGCGCCAGCAGCGCCCGGACAGGGGTCTCCTCGAACACTGAAGCTTTCTTT.